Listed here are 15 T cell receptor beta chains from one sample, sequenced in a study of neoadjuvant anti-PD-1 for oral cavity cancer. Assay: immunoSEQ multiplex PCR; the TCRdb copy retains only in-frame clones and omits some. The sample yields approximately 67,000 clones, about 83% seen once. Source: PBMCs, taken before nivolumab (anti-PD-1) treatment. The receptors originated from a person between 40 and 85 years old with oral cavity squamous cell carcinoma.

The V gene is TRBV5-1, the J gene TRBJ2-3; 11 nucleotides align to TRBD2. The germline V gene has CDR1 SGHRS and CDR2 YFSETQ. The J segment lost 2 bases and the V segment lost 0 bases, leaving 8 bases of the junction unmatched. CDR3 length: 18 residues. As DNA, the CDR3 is TGCGCCAGCAGCTTGGGTTCGGGGACTAGCGGCCTCACAGATACGCAGTATTTT. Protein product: CASSLGSGTSGLTDTQYF.

CDR3 sequence reads: CASSRSGQATYEQYF. In DNA, the CDR3 is TGTGCCAGCAGCCGGAGCGGACAAGCTACCTACGAGCAGTACTTC. The genes are TRBV5-4 and TRBJ2-7; tentatively, D is TRBD1 or TRBD2 (5 bases each). This CDR3 spans 15 amino acids. Trimming pared 4 bases from V and 2 bases from J, leaving 16 bases between. Per the germline V gene, CDR1 is SGHNT and CDR2 is YYREEE (reference sequence).

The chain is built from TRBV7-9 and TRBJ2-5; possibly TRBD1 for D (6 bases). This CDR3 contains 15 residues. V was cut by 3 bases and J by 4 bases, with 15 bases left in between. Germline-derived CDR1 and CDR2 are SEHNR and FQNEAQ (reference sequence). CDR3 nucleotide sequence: TGTGCCAGCAGCTTTGAGTGGGACAAGACAGAGACCCAGTACTTC. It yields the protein CASSFEWDKTETQYF.

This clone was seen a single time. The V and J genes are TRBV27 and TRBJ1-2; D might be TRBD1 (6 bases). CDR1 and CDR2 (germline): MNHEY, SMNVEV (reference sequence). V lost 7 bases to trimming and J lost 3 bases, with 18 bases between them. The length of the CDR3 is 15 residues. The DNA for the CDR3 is TGTGCCAGCACCCCCCCCGCAGGGGTGGACTATGGCTACACCTTC. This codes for CASTPPAGVDYGYTF.

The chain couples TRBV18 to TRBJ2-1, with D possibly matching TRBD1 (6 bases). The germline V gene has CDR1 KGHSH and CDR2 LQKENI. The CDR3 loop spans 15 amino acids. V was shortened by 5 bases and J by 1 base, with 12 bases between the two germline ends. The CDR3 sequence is CASSNDRQSYNEQFF. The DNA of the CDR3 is TGTGCCAGCTCAAATGACAGGCAATCCTACAATGAGCAGTTCTTC.

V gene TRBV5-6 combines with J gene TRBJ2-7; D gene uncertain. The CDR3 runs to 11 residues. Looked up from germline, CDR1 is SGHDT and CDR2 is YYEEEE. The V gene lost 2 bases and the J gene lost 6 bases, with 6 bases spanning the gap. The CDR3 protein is CASSFGREQYF. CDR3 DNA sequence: TGTGCCAGCAGCTTCGGTCGCGAGCAGTACTTC. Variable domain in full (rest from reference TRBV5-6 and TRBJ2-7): DAGVTQSPTHLIKTRGQQVTLRCSPKSGHDTVSWYQQALGQGPQFIFQYYEEEERQRGNFPDRFSGHQFPNYSSELNVNALLLGDSALYLCASSFGREQYFGPGTRLTVT.

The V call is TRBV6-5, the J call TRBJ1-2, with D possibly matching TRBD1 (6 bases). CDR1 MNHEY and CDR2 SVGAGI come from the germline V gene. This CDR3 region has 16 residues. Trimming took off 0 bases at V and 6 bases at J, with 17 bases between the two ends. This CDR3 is CASSYSLEGVEDGYTF. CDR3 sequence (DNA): TGTGCCAGCAGTTACTCATTAGAGGGGGTCGAGGATGGCTACACCTTC.

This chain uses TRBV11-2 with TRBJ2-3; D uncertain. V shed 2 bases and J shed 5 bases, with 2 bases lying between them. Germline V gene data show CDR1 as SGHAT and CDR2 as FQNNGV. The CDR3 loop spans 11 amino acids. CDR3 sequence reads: CASSLRDTQYF. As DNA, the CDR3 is TGTGCCAGCAGCTTACGAGATACGCAGTATTTT.

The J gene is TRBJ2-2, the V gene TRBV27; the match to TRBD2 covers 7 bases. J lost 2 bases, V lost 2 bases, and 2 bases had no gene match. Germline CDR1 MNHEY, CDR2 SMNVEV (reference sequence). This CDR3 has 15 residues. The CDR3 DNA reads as TGTGCCAGCAGTTTAATAGCGGGTAACACCGGGGAGCTGTTTTTT. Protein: CASSLIAGNTGELFF.

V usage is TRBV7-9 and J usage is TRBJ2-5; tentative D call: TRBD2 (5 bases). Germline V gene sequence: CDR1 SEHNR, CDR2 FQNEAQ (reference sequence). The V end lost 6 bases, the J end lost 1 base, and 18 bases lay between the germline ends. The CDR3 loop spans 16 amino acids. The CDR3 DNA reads TGTGCCAGCAGGCCAGAGTCAATAGCGACCCAAGAGACCCAGTACTTC. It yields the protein CASRPESIATQETQYF.

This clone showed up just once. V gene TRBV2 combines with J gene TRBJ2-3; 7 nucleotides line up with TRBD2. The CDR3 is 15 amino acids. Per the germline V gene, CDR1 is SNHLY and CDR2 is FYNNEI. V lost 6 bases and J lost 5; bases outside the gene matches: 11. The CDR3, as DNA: TGTGCCAGCAGGTCCCTAGCGGAGGGGAGAGATACGCAGTATTTT. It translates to CASRSLAEGRDTQYF.

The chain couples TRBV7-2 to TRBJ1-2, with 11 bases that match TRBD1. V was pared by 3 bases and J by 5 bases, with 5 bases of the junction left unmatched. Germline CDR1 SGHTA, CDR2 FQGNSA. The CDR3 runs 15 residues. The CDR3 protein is CASSFGQGAHYGYTF. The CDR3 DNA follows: TGTGCCAGCAGCTTCGGACAGGGGGCGCATTATGGCTACACCTTC.

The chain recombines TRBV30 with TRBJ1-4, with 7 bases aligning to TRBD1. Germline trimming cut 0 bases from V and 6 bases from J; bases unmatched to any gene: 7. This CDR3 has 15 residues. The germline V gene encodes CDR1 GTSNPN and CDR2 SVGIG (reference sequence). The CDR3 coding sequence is TGTGCCTGGAGTGTATACGGGACAGCCTATGAAAAACTGTTTTTT. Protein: CAWSVYGTAYEKLFF.

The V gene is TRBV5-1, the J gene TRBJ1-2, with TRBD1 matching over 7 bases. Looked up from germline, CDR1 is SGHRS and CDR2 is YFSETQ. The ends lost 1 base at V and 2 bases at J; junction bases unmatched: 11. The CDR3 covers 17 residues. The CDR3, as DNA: TGCGCCAGCAGCTTGACCTATCAAGGGGGCTCGAACTATGGCTACACCTTC. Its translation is CASSLTYQGGSNYGYTF.

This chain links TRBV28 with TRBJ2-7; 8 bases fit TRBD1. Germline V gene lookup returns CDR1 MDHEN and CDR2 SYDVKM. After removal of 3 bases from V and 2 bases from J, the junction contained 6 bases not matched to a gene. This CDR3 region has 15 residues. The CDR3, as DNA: TGTGCCAGCAGTTTGGCAGTGACAGGGGCCTACGAGCAGTACTTC. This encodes CASSLAVTGAYEQYF.